This T cell receptor (beta chain) was obtained from a study of blood T cells in healthy people across ages. Whole-study results and caveats: With naive T cell percentage, TCR beta diversity showed a strong correlation. The recorded TCR beta diversity per million T cells decreased in a roughly linear manner with age.

This clonotype was counted a single time. As yet, its antigen is unknown. The authors ran a second PCR of about 6 to 11 cycles using a sample-barcoded 5' primer and a J-beta primer mix. TCRdb itself ran the 5' RACE reads through MiXCR, one entry per CDR3 protein. The sample includes fewer than 1,200,000 distinct CDR3 sequences, 20% to 25% of them seen just once. The CDR3 has 14 residues. V shed 3 bases and J shed 9 bases, with 16 bases lying between them. Germline CDR1 is SEHNR and CDR2 is FQNEAQ (reference sequence). These records were also assigned to another study, of T cells of mothers and their children.

The sample was blood. This clonotype was sampled from a girl under 10 years old in good health. The genes are TRBV7-9 and TRBJ2-3; perhaps TRBD2 as D (5 bases). CDR3 region: CASSFSDFSLTQYF. CDR3 nucleotides: TGTGCCAGCAGCTTCTCGGACTTCTCTCTCACGCAGTATTTT.